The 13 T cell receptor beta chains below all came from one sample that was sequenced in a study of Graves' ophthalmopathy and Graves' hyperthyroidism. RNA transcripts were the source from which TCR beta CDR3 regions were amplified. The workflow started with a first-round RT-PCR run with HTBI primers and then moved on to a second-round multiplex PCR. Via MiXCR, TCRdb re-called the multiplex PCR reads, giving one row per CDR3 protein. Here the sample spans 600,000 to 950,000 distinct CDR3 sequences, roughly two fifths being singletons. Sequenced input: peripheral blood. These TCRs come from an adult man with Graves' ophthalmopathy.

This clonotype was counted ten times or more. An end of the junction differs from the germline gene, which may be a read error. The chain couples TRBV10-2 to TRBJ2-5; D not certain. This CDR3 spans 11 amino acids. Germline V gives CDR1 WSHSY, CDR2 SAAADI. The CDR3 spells CASSESDKANF. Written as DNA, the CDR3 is TGCGCCAGCAGTGAGTCCGACAAGGCTAACTTC.

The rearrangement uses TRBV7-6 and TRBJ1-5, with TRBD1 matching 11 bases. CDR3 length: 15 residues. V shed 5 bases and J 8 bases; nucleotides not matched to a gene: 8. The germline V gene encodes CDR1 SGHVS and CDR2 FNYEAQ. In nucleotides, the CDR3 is TGTGCCAGCAGCCCGGGACAGGGGGATCAAGAGCCCCAGCATTTT. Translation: CASSPGQGDQEPQHF.

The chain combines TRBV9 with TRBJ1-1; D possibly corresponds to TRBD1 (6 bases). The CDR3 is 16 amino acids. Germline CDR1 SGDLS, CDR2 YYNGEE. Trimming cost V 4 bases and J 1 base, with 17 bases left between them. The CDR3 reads CASSPVRGSGNTEAFF. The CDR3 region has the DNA TGTGCCAGCAGCCCAGTCAGGGGTTCGGGGAACACTGAAGCTTTCTTT.

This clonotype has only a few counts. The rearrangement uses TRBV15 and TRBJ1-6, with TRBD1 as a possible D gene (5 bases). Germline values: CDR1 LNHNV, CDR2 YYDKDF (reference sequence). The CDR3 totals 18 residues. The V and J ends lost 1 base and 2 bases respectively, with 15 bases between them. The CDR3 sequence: CATSRGGGGFAYNSPLHF. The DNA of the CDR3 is TGTGCCACCAGCAGAGGGGGGGGGGGGTTCGCCTATAATTCACCCCTCCACTTT.

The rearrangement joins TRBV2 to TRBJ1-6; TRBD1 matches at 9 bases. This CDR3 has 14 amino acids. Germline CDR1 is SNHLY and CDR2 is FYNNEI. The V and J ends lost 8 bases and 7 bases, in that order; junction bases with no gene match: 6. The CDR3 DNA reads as TGTGCCAGCGGGACAGGGACCTGGAATTCACCCCTCCACTTT. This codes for CASGTGTWNSPLHF.

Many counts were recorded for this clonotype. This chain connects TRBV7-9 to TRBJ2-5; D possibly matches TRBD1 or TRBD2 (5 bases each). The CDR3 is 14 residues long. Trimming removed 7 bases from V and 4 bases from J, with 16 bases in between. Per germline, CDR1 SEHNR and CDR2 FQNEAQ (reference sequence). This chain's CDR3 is CASNRRGVTETQYF. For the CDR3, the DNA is TGTGCCAGCAACCGAAGAGGGGTGACAGAGACCCAGTACTTC.

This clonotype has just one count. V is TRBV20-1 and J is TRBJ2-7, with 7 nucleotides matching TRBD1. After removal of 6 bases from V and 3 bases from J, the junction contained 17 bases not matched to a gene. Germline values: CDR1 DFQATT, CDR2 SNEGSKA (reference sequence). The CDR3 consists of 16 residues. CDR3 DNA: TGCAGTGCCAGCAGCCAAGAGACAGGGAGCTACTACGAGCAGTACTTC. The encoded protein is CSASSQETGSYYEQYF.

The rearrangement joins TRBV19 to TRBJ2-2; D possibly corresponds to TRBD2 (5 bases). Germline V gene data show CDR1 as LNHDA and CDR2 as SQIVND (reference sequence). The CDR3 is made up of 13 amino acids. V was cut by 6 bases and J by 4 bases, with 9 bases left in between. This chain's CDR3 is CASSPRATGELFF. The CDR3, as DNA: TGTGCCAGTAGCCCGAGGGCCACCGGGGAGCTGTTTTTT.

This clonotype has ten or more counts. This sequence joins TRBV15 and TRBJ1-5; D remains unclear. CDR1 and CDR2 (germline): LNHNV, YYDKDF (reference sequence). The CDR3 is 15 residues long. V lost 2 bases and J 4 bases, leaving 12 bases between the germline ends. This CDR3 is CATSRSGSSNQPQHF. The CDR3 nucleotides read TGTGCCACCAGCAGATCGGGCAGCTCAAATCAGCCCCAGCATTTT.

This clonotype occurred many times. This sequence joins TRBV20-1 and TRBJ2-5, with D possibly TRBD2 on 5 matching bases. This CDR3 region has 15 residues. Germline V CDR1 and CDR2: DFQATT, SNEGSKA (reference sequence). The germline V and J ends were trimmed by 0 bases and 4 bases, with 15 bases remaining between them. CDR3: CSARDTRTRRETQYF. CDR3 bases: TGCAGTGCTAGAGATACCCGAACTAGAAGAGAGACCCAGTACTTC.

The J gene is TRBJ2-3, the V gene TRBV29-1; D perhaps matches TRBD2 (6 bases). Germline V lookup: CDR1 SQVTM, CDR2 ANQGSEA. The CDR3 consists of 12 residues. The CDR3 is CSALEGADTQYF. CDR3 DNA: TGCAGTGCCCTGGAGGGAGCAGATACGCAGTATTTT.

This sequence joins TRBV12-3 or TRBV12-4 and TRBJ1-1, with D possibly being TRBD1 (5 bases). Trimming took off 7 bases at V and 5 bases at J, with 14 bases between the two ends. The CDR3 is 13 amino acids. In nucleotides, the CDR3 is TGTGCCAGCAACATTAATTCAGGGACTGAAGCTTTCTTT. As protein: CASNINSGTEAFF.

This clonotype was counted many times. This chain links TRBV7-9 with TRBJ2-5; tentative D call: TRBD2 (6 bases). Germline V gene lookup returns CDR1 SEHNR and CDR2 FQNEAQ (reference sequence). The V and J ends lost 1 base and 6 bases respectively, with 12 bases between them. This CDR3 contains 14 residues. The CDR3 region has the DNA TGTGCCAGCAGCTTAGGAACTAGCCCGAAGACCCAGTACTTC. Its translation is CASSLGTSPKTQYF.